This T cell receptor (beta chain) was recorded in a study of radiotherapy plus CTLA-4 blockade in lung cancer. Study context: Of all patients, 15% to 20% responded objectively and roughly 31% showed disease control.

Profiled with immunoSEQ multiplex PCR; TCRdb holds only in-frame clones, not every one. The sample records 110,000 or so clones, about 83% being singletons. Germline V gives CDR1 MDHEN, CDR2 SYDVKM. Trimming removed 2 bases from V and 11 bases from J, with 19 bases in between. The CDR3 runs to 16 residues. The clonotype was recovered from a human donor with non-small cell lung cancer who had a partial response to radiotherapy plus ipilimumab. Sample: peripheral blood, taken from a patient treated with radiotherapy plus ipilimumab. The rearrangement links TRBV28 to TRBJ1-6, with a tentative D call TRBD1 (6 bases). CDR3 sequence reads: CASSLVRRQAITPLHF. The CDR3 DNA reads TGTGCCAGCAGTTTAGTACGCCGACAGGCTATAACACCCCTCCACTTT.